The following is a T cell receptor (beta chain) sequence with its context. The data stem from a study of shared clonotypes between healthy human individuals. Clones were read by immunoSEQ multiplex PCR, and TCRdb kept only the in-frame ones, dropping some. In the table there are roughly 700,000 clones, about 90% of which are singletons. The CDR3 extends over 15 amino acids. The germline CDR1 and CDR2 sequences are MNHEY and SMNVEV (reference sequence). The V gene end was trimmed by 6 bases and the J gene end by 4 bases; junction bases not matched to a gene: 7. The specimen was memory CD8+ T cells from PBMCs. The subset denotes: CD45RO+ cells pooled with CCR7-negative TemRA cells. The chain employs TRBV27 and TRBJ2-1, with TRBD2 matching 9 bases. This TCR came from a young man in good health. Some clones in this sample may be carry-over from other donors' samples. CDR3 in DNA: TGTGCCAGCAGCCCCGGGACTAGCAGTTACAATGAGCAGTTCTTC. It codes for CASSPGTSSYNEQFF.